Listed here are 22 T cell receptor beta chains from one sample, sequenced in a study of OX40 agonist ivuxolimab in advanced cancers. Here immunoSEQ multiplex PCR was the method, and the copy in TCRdb shows in-frame clones only, minus some. The data show 20,000 to 25,000 clones, approximately 88% seen once. This specimen consisted of CD4+ or CD8+ T cells sorted from blood, obtained in a trial of the OX40 agonist ivuxolimab. The source is an adult with an advanced solid tumor such as melanoma, head and neck, liver or kidney cancer.

This chain uses TRBV7-9 with TRBJ2-7, with D possibly matching TRBD2 (7 bases). V dropped 2 bases and J dropped 5 bases, with 19 bases sitting between them. In germline, CDR1 is SEHNR, CDR2 FQNEAQ (reference sequence). CDR3 length: 16 amino acids. In nucleotides, the CDR3 is TGTGCCAGCAGCTTATTATCCGGGGGGCGATTTGACGAGCAGTACTTC. This encodes CASSLLSGGRFDEQYF.

This clone was found once. V gene TRBV19 combines with J gene TRBJ2-2, with 9 bases identical to TRBD2. Germline CDR1 reads LNHDA; CDR2 reads SQIVND (reference sequence). There are 20 residues in the CDR3. V trimming: 9 bases; J trimming: 3 bases; junction bases outside the gene matches: 23. The DNA for the CDR3 is TGTGCCAGCGCTACCCCAGCTGGCGGGAGGGCCGAGGGGGACACCGGGGAGCTGTTTTTT. This gives the protein CASATPAGGRAEGDTGELFF.

This clone has just one count. CDR3 sequence reads: CASRTGTGTTRSYF. CDR3 nucleotides: TGTGCCAGCAGGACCGGGACAGGGACAACACGATCGTACTTC. The chain combines TRBV6-6 with TRBJ2-7, with 9 bases that match TRBD1. V was pared by 6 bases and J by 12 bases, with 15 bases of the junction left unmatched. CDR1 is MNHNY, CDR2 SVGAGI, per germline (reference sequence). The CDR3 loop spans 14 amino acids.

The DNA for the CDR3 is TGTGCCACCAGCAGAGGCCCCCCCGGAGCGAATGAGCAGTTCTTC. It is translated as CATSRGPPGANEQFF. The chain recombines TRBV15 with TRBJ2-1; no reliable D call. There are 15 residues in the CDR3. The ends were cut back, 1 base at V and 7 bases at J, with 14 bases in the middle. Looked up from germline, CDR1 is LNHNV and CDR2 is YYDKDF (reference sequence).

This chain uses TRBV7-9 with TRBJ2-7; 10 nucleotides match TRBD1. Germline V CDR1 and CDR2: SEHNR, FQNEAQ (reference sequence). The CDR3 has 14 amino acids. Losses at the gene ends were 8 bases for V and 4 bases for J; bases not matched to a gene: 8. CDR3 sequence (DNA): TGTGCCAGCGATCCGGGACAGGGGAGGTACGAGCAGTACTTC. Amino acid sequence: CASDPGQGRYEQYF.

The chain links TRBV7-8 to TRBJ2-6; perhaps TRBD1 as D (5 bases). V dropped 5 bases and J dropped 1 base, with 15 bases sitting between them. Per germline, CDR1 SGHVS and CDR2 FQNEAQ. There are 17 residues in the CDR3. The CDR3 here is CASSPRQTGSGANVLTF. The CDR3 bases are TGTGCCAGCAGCCCCCGACAAACAGGTTCTGGGGCCAACGTCCTGACTTTC.

The chain is built from TRBV9 and TRBJ2-7; 7 positions agree with TRBD1. The ends lost 5 bases at V and 3 bases at J; junction bases unmatched: 8. The CDR3 spans 14 residues. Germline-derived CDR1 and CDR2 are SGDLS and YYNGEE. CDR3 DNA: TGTGCCAGCAGTGAGGGGGACAGACTCTACGAGCAGTACTTC. This encodes CASSEGDRLYEQYF.

The chain combines TRBV6-4 with TRBJ1-1; D gene uncertain. The CDR3 is made up of 14 amino acids. V shed 6 bases and J shed 1 base, with 12 bases lying between them. Germline V gives CDR1 MRHNA, CDR2 SNTAGT. In DNA form, the CDR3 reads TGTGCCAGCAGAGTGGGCGGTCAGAACACTGAAGCTTTCTTT. Translation: CASRVGGQNTEAFF.

The sample holds one count of this clone. The chain carries TRBV27 and TRBJ2-4; possibly TRBD1 for D (5 bases). The CDR3 spans 15 residues. The germline V gene encodes CDR1 MNHEY and CDR2 SMNVEV (reference sequence). Between the trimmed V and J ends, which lost 5 bases and 0 bases, there was a span of 11 bases. This CDR3 reads CASSPDRLAKNIQYF. The CDR3 DNA is TGTGCCAGCAGTCCCGACAGACTAGCCAAAAACATTCAGTACTTC.

This chain links TRBV28 with TRBJ2-7; the D is unclear. The germline gives CDR1 MDHEN, CDR2 SYDVKM. This CDR3 comprises 10 residues. Trimming stripped 8 bases from V and 3 bases from J, with 5 bases between. In DNA, the CDR3 is TGTGCCAGCGGAAACTACGAGCAGTACTTC. Its translation: CASGNYEQYF.

This clone was found once. The V gene is TRBV21-1, the J gene TRBJ2-2; the D call of TRBD1 is as the table states it, not checked on the DNA. TRBV21-1 represents a pseudogene. The CDR3 covers 13 residues. CDR3 protein: CASSYGPTGELFF. CDR3 DNA: TGTGCCAGCAGCTATGGCCCCACCGGGGAGCTGTTTTTT.

The J gene is TRBJ2-7, the V gene TRBV11-3; D not resolved. V was clipped by 6 bases and J by 2 bases, with 14 bases between them. This CDR3 comprises 14 residues. Germline CDR1 reads SGHNT; CDR2 reads YENEEA. The CDR3 region is CASSFTGRAYEQYF. CDR3 DNA sequence: TGTGCCAGCAGTTTTACCGGACGGGCCTACGAGCAGTACTTC.

The CDR3 sequence: CASSVGAGQGEEQYF. CDR3 in DNA: TGTGCCAGCAGCGTAGGGGCGGGACAGGGGGAAGAGCAGTACTTC. This chain joins TRBV9 and TRBJ2-7, with 11 bases aligning to TRBD1. Unmatched junction bases numbered 6, after V lost 0 bases and J lost 7 bases. Germline V gene sequence: CDR1 SGDLS, CDR2 YYNGEE. The CDR3 is made up of 15 amino acids.

The chain combines TRBV10-3 with TRBJ2-3; TRBD2 matches 8 bases. The germline V gene has CDR1 ENHRY and CDR2 SYGVKD. V was clipped by 4 bases and J by 0 bases; unmatched bases: 12. The CDR3 runs to 18 residues. In DNA, the CDR3 is TGTGCCATCAGTGGGGCTTCGCGACTAGCGATAAGCACAGATACGCAGTATTTT. Protein: CAISGASRLAISTDTQYF.

The J gene is TRBJ2-1, the V gene TRBV27; TRBD1 agrees at 9 bases. With V trimmed by 5 bases and J by 6 bases, 8 bases remained unmatched. Germline V gene data show CDR1 as MNHEY and CDR2 as SMNVEV (reference sequence). The CDR3 has 15 residues. The CDR3 nucleotides are TGTGCCAGCAGTGCCCCGGGACAGGGCTTCAATGAGCAGTTCTTC. Its translation is CASSAPGQGFNEQFF.

The chain employs TRBV5-1 and TRBJ2-7, with D hard to call. Germline V lookup: CDR1 SGHRS, CDR2 YFSETQ. Trimming cost V 3 bases and J 3 bases, with 4 bases left between them. This CDR3 has 11 amino acids. The CDR3 region has the DNA TGCGCCAGCAGCTCGGGCTACGAGCAGTACTTC. Its protein product is CASSSGYEQYF.

J is TRBJ2-7 and V is TRBV29-1; 10 bases are a match to TRBD2. Losses at the gene ends were 3 bases for V and 4 bases for J; bases not matched to a gene: 9. The V gene's germline CDR1 is SQVTM and CDR2 ANQGSEA. The CDR3 is made up of 15 amino acids. CDR3 sequence reads: CSVDSSGSKGYEQYF. CDR3 sequence (DNA): TGCAGCGTTGATTCTAGCGGGAGTAAGGGTTACGAGCAGTACTTC.

This chain links TRBV25-1 with TRBJ2-1, with TRBD2 matching 7 bases. This CDR3 has 14 amino acids. Germline V gene sequence: CDR1 MGHDK, CDR2 SYGVNS. V dropped 6 bases and J dropped 5; count of bases not matched to a gene: 7. The CDR3 spells CASRTMGGNNEQFF. In DNA, the CDR3 is TGTGCCAGCAGAACAATGGGAGGGAACAATGAGCAGTTCTTC. Supplemented by reference TRBV25-1 and TRBJ2-1, the full variable domain reads EADIYQTPRYLVIGTGKKITLECSQTMGHDKMYWYQQDPGMELHLIHYSYGVNSTEKGDLSSESTVSRIRTEHFPLTLESARPSHTSQYLCASRTMGGNNEQFFGPGTRLTVL.

The rearrangement uses TRBV28 and TRBJ2-7; 8 bases align to TRBD1. CDR3 size: 14 residues. V lost 6 bases to trimming and J lost 5 bases; unmatched junction nucleotides: 9. In germline, CDR1 is MDHEN, CDR2 SYDVKM. CDR3 residues: CASRRPGQVHEQYF. The DNA for the CDR3 is TGTGCCAGCAGACGGCCGGGACAGGTCCACGAGCAGTACTTC.

This chain connects TRBV6-5 to TRBJ1-1; TRBD1 agrees at 7 bases. Germline-derived CDR1 and CDR2 are MNHEY and SVGAGI. The V and J ends lost 6 bases and 8 bases, in that order; junction bases with no gene match: 9. The CDR3 is made up of 13 amino acids. The CDR3 protein is CASRSQDREEAFF. CDR3 in DNA: TGTGCCAGCAGATCCCAAGACAGGGAAGAAGCTTTCTTT.

The rearrangement links TRBV6-5 to TRBJ2-7, with D hard to call. There are 15 residues in the CDR3. The V and J ends lost 2 bases and 2 bases respectively, with 13 bases between them. Germline CDR1 is MNHEY and CDR2 is SVGAGI. The CDR3 DNA is TGTGCCAGCAGTTACAACCTGGACCTTACCTACGAGCAGTACTTC. It translates to CASSYNLDLTYEQYF.

The chain's CDR3 is CASKRGQWNEKLFF. CDR3 sequence (DNA): TGTGCCAGCAAAAGGGGACAATGGAATGAAAAACTGTTTTTT. This chain uses TRBV27 with TRBJ1-4, with a weak D call TRBD1 (6 bases). The CDR3 runs to 14 residues. Germline V lookup: CDR1 MNHEY, CDR2 SMNVEV (reference sequence). The V end was cut by 7 bases, the J end by 5 bases, with 14 bases between.